This T cell receptor beta chain was identified in a study of cytomegalovirus exposure and HLA in healthy donors. Study-wide findings and caveats: According to the study, 150 to 200 TCR beta chains were cytomegalovirus-associated.

A remark on this clone: Its antigen is still unknown.

J gave up 3 bases and V 2 bases, and 8 bases lay outside the gene matches. CDR1 and CDR2 (germline): SGDLS, YYNGEE. This CDR3 is built from 16 residues. Repertoires were generated with immunoSEQ multiplex PCR, while TCRdb's copy carries only in-frame clones and drops some. The profile shows hundreds of thousands of clones, roughly 87% of them singletons. The origin of this receptor is a woman in her late teens or twenties in good health and CMV-seropositive. Sequences were obtained from PBMCs. The gene calls are TRBV9 and TRBJ2-7; 10 bases map to TRBD1. The CDR3 sequence is CASSVADRGIGYEQYF. CDR3 sequence (DNA): TGTGCCAGCAGCGTCGCGGACAGGGGGATAGGCTACGAGCAGTACTTC.